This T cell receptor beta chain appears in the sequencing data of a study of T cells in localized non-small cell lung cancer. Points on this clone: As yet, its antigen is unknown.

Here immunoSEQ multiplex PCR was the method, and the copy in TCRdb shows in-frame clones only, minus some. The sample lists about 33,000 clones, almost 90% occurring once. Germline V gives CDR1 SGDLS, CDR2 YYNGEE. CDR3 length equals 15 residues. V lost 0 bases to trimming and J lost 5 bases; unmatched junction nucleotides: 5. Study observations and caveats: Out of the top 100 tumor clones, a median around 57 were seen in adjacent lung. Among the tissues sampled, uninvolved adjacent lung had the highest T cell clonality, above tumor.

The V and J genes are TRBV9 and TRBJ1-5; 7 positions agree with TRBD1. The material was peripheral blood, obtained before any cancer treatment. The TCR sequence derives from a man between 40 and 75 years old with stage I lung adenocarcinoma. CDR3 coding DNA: TGTGCCAGCAGCGTAGGACAGGGTGGGGATCAGCCCCAGCATTTT. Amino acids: CASSVGQGGDQPQHF.